This TCR beta chain was identified during a study of blood T cell repertoires in COVID-19. Study-level background: Sites across the United States, Italy and Spain contributed samples from acute and convalescent COVID-19. Nucleic acid was either cDNA or gDNA, and it came from T cells, B-cell-depleted T cells, or PBMCs.

CDR1 SGHTA and CDR2 FQGNSA come from the germline V gene. CDR3 length equals 14 residues. V dropped 1 base and J dropped 7; count of bases not matched to a gene: 5. In the source study's methods: Reference gene primers were amplified, and this amplification served to estimate nucleated cell counts. Profiled with immunoSEQ multiplex PCR; TCRdb holds only in-frame clones, not every one. V and J calls and clone size are copied from that table; D and trimming were computed from the DNA. Here the sample spans fewer than 85,000 clones, approximately 90% being singletons. The V call is TRBV7-2, the J call TRBJ1-1; 8 bases agree with TRBD1. The sequence was obtained from a human donor in a cohort sampled during active COVID-19. The sample consisted of peripheral blood. CDR3 region: CASSLGRGLNEAFF. The CDR3, as DNA: TGTGCCAGCAGCTTAGGCAGGGGGCTCAATGAAGCTTTCTTT.